Following are 2 T cell receptor beta chains from one sample sequenced in a study of cytomegalovirus exposure and HLA in healthy donors. Both 60 Vbeta primers and 13 Jbeta primers went into the PCR. Sequencing was performed with immunoSEQ multiplex PCR; in TCRdb, only in-frame clones are kept and a portion is missing. The sample lists approximately 260,000 clones; 80% to 95% were seen once. Sequencing was done on a sample of PBMCs. These receptor sequences come from a girl aged 2-15 years in good health and CMV-seronegative.

The rearrangement joins TRBV10-3 to TRBJ2-7; D is perhaps TRBD1 (5 bases). Germline lookup yields CDR1 ENHRY and CDR2 SYGVKD. Trimming shortened V by 0 bases and J by 0 bases, and 18 bases separated the two germline ends. The CDR3 sequence is 18 residues long. CDR3 sequence (DNA): TGTGCCATCAGTGAGTCGACAGACCCTCCCAGCCTCTCCTACGAGCAGTACTTC. Translated, it gives CAISESTDPPSLSYEQYF.

The gene calls are TRBV5-1 and TRBJ1-2; no clear D gene. Per the germline V gene, CDR1 is SGHRS and CDR2 is YFSETQ. V lost 3 bases to trimming and J lost 0 bases, with 9 bases between them. There are 14 residues in the CDR3. Here the CDR3 DNA reads TGCGCCAGCAGCTCAACAGTAACTAACTATGGCTACACCTTC. This encodes CASSSTVTNYGYTF.